Listed here is a single TCR beta chain. There is no known antigen for this receptor. Per-base quality was not reported, and no clone a single base away is much larger than it. In the paper's terms, the time point label means: baseline before first vaccination. Samples from vaccinated people were obtained from the UK trials COV001 and COV002, which included a single-blind randomized controlled phase 2/3 trial of AZD1222 (ChAdOx1 nCoV-19) in healthy adults. For TCRbeta chain sequencing, PBMC samples were collected from trial participants at day 0 and at day 28 after the second dose. Its CDR3 holds 16 amino acids, cysteine through phenylalanine. CDR3 DNA only is kept here, 48 bases in frame from base 1. CDR1 and CDR2 are read off the germline V gene as SGHTA and FQGNSA. Compared with germline, V lacks 2 bases and J lacks 6 bases; bases without a gene match: 7. The data were obtained in a study of T cell responses to AZD1222 COVID-19 vaccine (dated by TCRdb to 2020 to 2023). Context from the whole study: AZD1222 recipients whose second dose came at about 4 weeks and those whose second dose came at about 12 weeks were combined into one group, since spike-specific TCR depth and breadth did not differ between the two schedules. A total of approximately 250 trial participants underwent TCR sequencing, of whom 200 to 220 had received two doses of AZD1222 and approximately 25 had received two doses of the MenACWY control vaccine. Enrollment into the trials was organized by age into subgroups of 18-55, 56-69 and 70-plus years, and those subgroups contained approximately 150, 30 and 60 TCR-sequenced participants, respectively. Points the paper makes about the study in general: Most participants were white British and females outnumbered males, and the authors suggested that clonal diversity may have been underestimated. Because no day 14 peak-response samples were available, the repertoires could be characterized only after the peak T cell response. Vaccine-associated CD4 TCRs spanned the whole spike protein, with dominant responses in regions 160-218 and 743-854. In the small 56-69-year group, the increase in depth fell short of significance, most likely because of low power. A significant rise in spike-specific TCR breadth and depth was observed after two AZD1222 doses relative to day 0 and relative to MenACWY recipients. Reportedly, almost half of the unique spike-specific TCRs recognized epitopes lying outside the regions that are mutated in the B.1.351 and B.1.1.7 variants. Conclusions about previously exposed vaccinees are limited because only six or seven AZD1222 recipients were SARS-CoV-2 seropositive at baseline.

The CDR3 regions of human TCRbeta chains were subjected to immunosequencing. The published analysis was carried out like this. Repertoire TCRs were checked for matches against a reference library of SARS-CoV-2-specific TCRs that had been generated using the MIRA antigen-specificity platform. Breadth meant the fraction of unique TCRs that were SARS-CoV-2-associated, whereas depth meant the fraction of total T cells that were SARS-CoV-2-associated. Using the MIRA data, each spike-specific TCR was assigned both to the spike region to which the TCR was reactive and to a CD4 or CD8 class. Log10-transformed breadth and depth values were compared by one-way ANOVA with Sidak's multiple comparisons tests. TCRdb limited this immuneACCESS table to in-frame rearrangements with V and J called. A share of clones is missing; checked studies link under half to unresolved V genes, and the rest is unexplained. V, J and clone size are taken as reported in that table, and D and trimming were inferred from the DNA itself. Here the sample has around 100,000 clones; around nine tenths occur a single time. The leading ten clones occupy approximately 15% of the sample.

The sequence links TRBV7-2 to TRBJ1-1; TRBD1 fits 12 bases in the junction. Here the sequenced sample was peripheral blood, taken on day 0 of AZD1222 vaccination. This TCR came from an adult in good health. The CDR3 sequence is CASSLLPGQGAPEAFF. The nucleotide sequence is TGTGCCAGCAGCTTACTACCGGGACAGGGGGCTCCTGAAGCTTTCTTT. The full variable domain, with segments outside the CDR3 supplied by the reference TRBV7-2 and TRBJ1-1 proteins, appears as GAGVSQSPSNKVTEKGKDVELRCDPISGHTALYWYRQSLGQGLEFLIYFQGNSAPDKSGLPSDRFSAERTGGSVSTLTIQRTQQEDSAVYLCASSLLPGQGAPEAFFGQGTRLTVV.